Below are 14 T cell receptor beta chains sequenced from a single sample in a study of Graves' ophthalmopathy and Graves' hyperthyroidism. Transcripts of RNA were the source for amplifying TCR beta CDR3 regions. Second-round multiplex PCR came after first-round RT-PCR with HTBI primers. One entry per CDR3 protein results from TCRdb running MiXCR on the multiplex PCR reads. The sample shows approximately 1.2 million distinct CDR3 sequences, 35% to 45% of them seen only once. Sequencing was performed on peripheral blood or thyroid tissue (not recorded which). All receptors derive from an adult man with Graves' hyperthyroidism.

The chain uses TRBV7-3 and TRBJ1-2; weak D call: TRBD1 (6 bases). V gave up 5 bases and J gave up 7 bases, with 14 bases separating them. The CDR3 has 13 amino acids. Germline V CDR1 and CDR2: SGHTA, FQGTGA. CDR3 in DNA: TGTGCCAGCAGCCCAGACCGGGACACTGGCTACACCTTC. Encoded protein: CASSPDRDTGYTF.

This clonotype was seen many times. This chain links TRBV24-1 with TRBJ2-5; TRBD2 is a possible D gene (5 bases). V shed 5 bases and J shed 5 bases, with 14 bases lying between them. The germline V gene encodes CDR1 KGHDR and CDR2 SFDVKD. The CDR3 spans 14 residues. The CDR3 spells CATSVGTEAETQYF. The CDR3 region has the DNA TGTGCCACCAGTGTAGGTACGGAGGCGGAGACCCAGTACTTC.

Concerning this clonotype: A much larger clone lies one base from this, so it may be a read error. This sequence joins TRBV7-2 and TRBJ2-7; D possibly corresponds to TRBD2 (6 bases). V was clipped by 5 bases and J by 3 bases, with 17 bases between them. CDR3 length: 15 residues. CDR1 SGHTA and CDR2 FQGNSA come from the germline V gene. CDR3 protein: CASSPEGGNFYEQYF. CDR3 nucleotide sequence: TGTGCCAGCAGCCCAGAAGGCGGGAACTTCTACGAGCAGTACTTC.

This chain connects TRBV12-3 or TRBV12-4 to TRBJ1-4, with D unresolved. V was clipped by 9 bases and J by 7 bases, with 15 bases between them. The CDR3 consists of 13 residues. The CDR3 coding sequence is TGTGCCAGTACTCTGCGGACGGTTGAAAAACTGTTTTTT. Its protein product is CASTLRTVEKLFF.

This chain joins TRBV25-1 and TRBJ1-1; TRBD1 matches at 8 bases. With V trimmed by 7 bases and J by 6 bases, 7 bases remained unmatched. Germline V gives CDR1 MGHDK, CDR2 SYGVNS. This CDR3 has 13 residues. CDR3: CASKGRGRAEAFF. In nucleotides, the CDR3 is TGTGCCAGCAAAGGCAGGGGGCGCGCTGAAGCTTTCTTT.

This clonotype has at least ten counts. The DNA for the CDR3 is TGTGCCAGCAGCGTAGGGACAGGGGGATTGCAGTACTTC. Translating gives CASSVGTGGLQYF. The gene calls are TRBV9 and TRBJ2-7; 10 bases agree with TRBD1. Germline CDR1 SGDLS, CDR2 YYNGEE. Losses at the gene ends were 0 bases for V and 9 bases for J; bases not matched to a gene: 3. The CDR3 has 13 amino acids.

This clonotype was counted at least ten times. The genes are TRBV20-1 and TRBJ2-5; D perhaps matches TRBD2 (5 bases). Germline V lookup: CDR1 DFQATT, CDR2 SNEGSKA (reference sequence). The CDR3 length is 12 residues. V gave up 0 bases and J gave up 7 bases, with 9 bases separating them. CDR3 sequence (DNA): TGCAGTGCTAGAGATCGGGGAGTGACCCAGTACTTC. Translation gives CSARDRGVTQYF.

This clonotype was seen a few times. V usage is TRBV10-1 and J usage is TRBJ2-7; D unresolved. Germline V gene sequence: CDR1 WNHNN, CDR2 SYGVQD (reference sequence). The CDR3 consists of 13 residues. Trimming cost V 7 bases and J 5 bases, with 15 bases left between them. CDR3 coding DNA: TGCGCCAGCACAGACTTATGCTTGGACGAGCAGTACTTC. This gives the protein CASTDLCLDEQYF.

This clonotype was recorded only once. This chain joins TRBV2 and TRBJ2-2; 8 positions match TRBD1. Germline loops: CDR1 SNHLY, CDR2 FYNNEI. Unmatched junction bases numbered 9, after V lost 5 bases and J lost 4 bases. There are 16 residues in the CDR3. The CDR3 DNA follows: TGTGCCAGCAGTCGCAGGACAGGGAGGAGCACCGGGGAGCTGTTTTTT. It yields the protein CASSRRTGRSTGELFF.

This clonotype appeared many times. This chain uses TRBV19 with TRBJ2-7, with a tentative D call TRBD2 (5 bases). V lost 6 bases to trimming and J lost 2 bases, with 17 bases between them. The germline V gene has CDR1 LNHDA and CDR2 SQIVND (reference sequence). The CDR3 totals 15 residues. This CDR3 reads CASSPTRDDTYEQYF. CDR3 nucleotides: TGTGCCAGTAGCCCAACTAGAGACGACACCTACGAGCAGTACTTC.

The chain has TRBV19 and TRBJ2-7; no firm D call. Per the germline V gene, CDR1 is LNHDA and CDR2 is SQIVND (reference sequence). CDR3 length: 16 amino acids. V shed 5 bases and J shed 3 bases, with 20 bases lying between them. The CDR3 protein is CASSPTSDNEIYEQYF. CDR3 sequence (DNA): TGTGCCAGTAGTCCCACGTCCGACAACGAGATCTACGAGCAGTACTTC.

Only a few counts were recorded for this clonotype. The chain carries TRBV6-1 and TRBJ2-7; D may be TRBD2 (5 bases). Trimming left V 6 bases short and J 6 bases short, with 12 bases between. Germline-derived CDR1 and CDR2 are MNHNS and SASEGT. The CDR3 runs to 12 residues. The CDR3 here is CASRMTRVEQYF. CDR3 DNA: TGTGCCAGCAGGATGACGCGGGTCGAGCAGTACTTC.

The CDR3 DNA reads TGTGCCAGCAGCCGGGACGCCCAGTTCTTC. Translating gives CASSRDAQFF. V usage is TRBV12-3 or TRBV12-4 and J usage is TRBJ2-1; D tentatively reads TRBD1 or TRBD2 (5 bases each). Trimming took 6 bases from V and 13 from J, leaving 10 bases between them. This CDR3 has 10 residues.

V gene TRBV19 combines with J gene TRBJ2-1; 12 bases fit TRBD1. This CDR3 contains 18 residues. J lost 7 bases, V lost 4 bases, and 14 bases had no gene match. The germline gives CDR1 LNHDA, CDR2 SQIVND (reference sequence). This CDR3 is CASSRDSSGTGGRNEQFF. The CDR3 coding sequence is TGTGCCAGTAGTAGGGACTCATCCGGGACAGGGGGCCGGAATGAGCAGTTCTTC.